The entry below describes one T cell receptor beta chain. The protocol was immunoSEQ multiplex PCR, while the TCRdb copy is restricted to in-frame clones and leaves out a portion. The sample lists roughly 390,000 clones, approximately 87% seen once, with more than 9% in the top ten. The CDR3 has 14 amino acids. Trimming removed 4 bases from V and 6 bases from J; junction bases left unmatched: 3. The germline V gene has CDR1 SGDLS and CDR2 YYNGEE. This specimen comes from a study of blood T cell repertoires in COVID-19. The sequencing sample was made of peripheral blood. This sequence was found in a woman between 25 and 40 years old with COVID-19, enrolled during active disease. The rearrangement joins TRBV9 to TRBJ2-1, with TRBD2 matching over 11 bases. Here the CDR3 reads CASSFGLAGNEQFF. The CDR3 DNA reads as TGTGCCAGCAGCTTTGGACTAGCGGGCAATGAGCAGTTCTTC.